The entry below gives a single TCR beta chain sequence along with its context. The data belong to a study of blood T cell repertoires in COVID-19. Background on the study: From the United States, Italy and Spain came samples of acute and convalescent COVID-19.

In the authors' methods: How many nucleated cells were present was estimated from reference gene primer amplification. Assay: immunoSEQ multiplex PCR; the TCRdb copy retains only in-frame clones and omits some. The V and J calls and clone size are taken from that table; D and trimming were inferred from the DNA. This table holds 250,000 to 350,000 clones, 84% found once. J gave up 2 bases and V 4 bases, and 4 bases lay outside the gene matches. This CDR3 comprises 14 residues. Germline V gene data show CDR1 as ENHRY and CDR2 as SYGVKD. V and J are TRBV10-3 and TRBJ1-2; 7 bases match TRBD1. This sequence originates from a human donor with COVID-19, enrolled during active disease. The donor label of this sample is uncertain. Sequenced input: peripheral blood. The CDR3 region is CAISGDRLNYGYTF. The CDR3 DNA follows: TGTGCCATCAGTGGGGACAGACTCAACTATGGCTACACCTTC.